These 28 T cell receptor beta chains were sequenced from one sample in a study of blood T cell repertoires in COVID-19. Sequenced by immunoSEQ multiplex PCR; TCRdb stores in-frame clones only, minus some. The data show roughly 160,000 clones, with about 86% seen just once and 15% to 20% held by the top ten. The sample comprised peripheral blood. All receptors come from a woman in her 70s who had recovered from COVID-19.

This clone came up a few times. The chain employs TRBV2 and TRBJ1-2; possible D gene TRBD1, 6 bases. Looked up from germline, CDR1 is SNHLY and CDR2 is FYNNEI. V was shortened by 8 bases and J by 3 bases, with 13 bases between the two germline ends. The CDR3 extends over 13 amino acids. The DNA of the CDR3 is TGTGCCAGCCGGGGGGGCTGGGACTATGGCTACACCTTC. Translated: CASRGGWDYGYTF.

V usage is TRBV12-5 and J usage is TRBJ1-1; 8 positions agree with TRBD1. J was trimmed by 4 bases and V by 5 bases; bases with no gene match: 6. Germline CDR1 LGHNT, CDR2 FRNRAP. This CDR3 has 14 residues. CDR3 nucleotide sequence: TGTGCTAGTGGTCCCCCGACAGGGGTCACTGAAGCTTTCTTT. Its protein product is CASGPPTGVTEAFF.

This CDR3 is CSGQRGNTEAFF. CDR3 DNA: TGCAGCGGACAGCGGGGGAACACTGAAGCTTTCTTT. The chain uses TRBV29-1 and TRBJ1-1, with D possibly being TRBD1 (5 bases). Germline CDR1 SQVTM, CDR2 ANQGSEA. The CDR3 has 12 residues. V shed 7 bases and J shed 1 base, with 10 bases lying between them.

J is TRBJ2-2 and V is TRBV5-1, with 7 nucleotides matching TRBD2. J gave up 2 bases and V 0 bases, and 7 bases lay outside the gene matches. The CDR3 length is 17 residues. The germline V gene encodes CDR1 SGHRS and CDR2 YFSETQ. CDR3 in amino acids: CASSLARGSRNTGELFF. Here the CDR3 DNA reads TGCGCCAGCAGCTTGGCCCGCGGGAGCCGAAACACCGGGGAGCTGTTTTTT.

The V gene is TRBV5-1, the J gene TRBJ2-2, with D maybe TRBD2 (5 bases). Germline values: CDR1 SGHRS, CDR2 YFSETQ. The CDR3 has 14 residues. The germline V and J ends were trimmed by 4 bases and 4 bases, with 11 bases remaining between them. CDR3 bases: TGCGCCAGCAGCCCCGACGGGGTCACCGGGGAGCTGTTTTTT. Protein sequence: CASSPDGVTGELFF.

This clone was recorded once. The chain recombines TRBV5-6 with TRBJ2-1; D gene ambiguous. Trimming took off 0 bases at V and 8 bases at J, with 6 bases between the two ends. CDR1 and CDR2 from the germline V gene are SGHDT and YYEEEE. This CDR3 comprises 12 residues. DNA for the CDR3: TGTGCCAGCAGCTTGGCCTCGGATGAGCAGTTCTTC. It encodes CASSLASDEQFF.

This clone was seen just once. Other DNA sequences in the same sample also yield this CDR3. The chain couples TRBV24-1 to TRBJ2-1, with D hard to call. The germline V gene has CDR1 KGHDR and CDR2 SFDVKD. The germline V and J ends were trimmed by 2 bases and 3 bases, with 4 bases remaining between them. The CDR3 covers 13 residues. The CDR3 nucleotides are TGTGCCACCAGTGATTCGGGCTACAATGAGCAGTTCTTC. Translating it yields CATSDSGYNEQFF.

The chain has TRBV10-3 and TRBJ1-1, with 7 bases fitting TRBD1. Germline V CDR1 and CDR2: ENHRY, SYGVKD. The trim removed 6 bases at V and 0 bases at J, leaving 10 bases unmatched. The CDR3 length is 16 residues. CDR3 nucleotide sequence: TGTGCCATCAGATCAGGACAGGTCGCAGTGAACACTGAAGCTTTCTTT. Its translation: CAIRSGQVAVNTEAFF.

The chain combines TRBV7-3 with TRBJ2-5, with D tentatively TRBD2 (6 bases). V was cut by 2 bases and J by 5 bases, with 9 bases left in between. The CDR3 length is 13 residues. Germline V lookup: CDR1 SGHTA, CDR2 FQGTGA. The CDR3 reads CASSLGRGETQYF. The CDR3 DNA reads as TGTGCCAGCAGCTTAGGTCGGGGGGAGACCCAGTACTTC. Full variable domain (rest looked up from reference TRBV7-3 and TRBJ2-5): GAGVSQTPSNKVTEKGKYVELRCDPISGHTALYWYRQSLGQGPEFLIYFQGTGAADDSGLPNDRFFAVRPEGSVSTLKIQRTERGDSAVYLCASSLGRGETQYFGPGTRLLVL.

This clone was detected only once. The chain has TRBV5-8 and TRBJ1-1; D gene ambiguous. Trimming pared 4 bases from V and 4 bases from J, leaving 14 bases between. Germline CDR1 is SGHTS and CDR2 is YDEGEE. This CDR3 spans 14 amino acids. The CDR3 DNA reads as TGTGCCAGCAGCCAGAGGACGGGGAGCACTGAAGCTTTCTTT. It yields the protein CASSQRTGSTEAFF.

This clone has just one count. The CDR3 region has the DNA TGTGCCAGCAGTTTTAACTCCCCTTTGGGCTACACCTTC. This encodes CASSFNSPLGYTF. The rearrangement joins TRBV12-3 or TRBV12-4 to TRBJ1-2; no firm D call. The CDR3 has 13 residues. Trimming took 3 bases from V and 8 from J, leaving 13 bases between them.

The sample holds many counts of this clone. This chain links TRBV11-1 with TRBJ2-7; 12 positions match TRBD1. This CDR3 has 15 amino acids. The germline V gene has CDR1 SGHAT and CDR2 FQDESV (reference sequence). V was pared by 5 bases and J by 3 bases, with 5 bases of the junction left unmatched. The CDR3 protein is CASSGGQGALYEQYF. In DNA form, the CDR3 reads TGTGCCAGCAGCGGGGGACAGGGGGCCCTCTACGAGCAGTACTTC.

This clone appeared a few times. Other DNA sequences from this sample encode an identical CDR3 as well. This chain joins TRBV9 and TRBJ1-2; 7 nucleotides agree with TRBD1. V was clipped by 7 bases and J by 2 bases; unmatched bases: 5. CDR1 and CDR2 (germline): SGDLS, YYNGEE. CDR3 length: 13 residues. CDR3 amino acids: CASSRDSNYGYTF. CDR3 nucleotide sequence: TGTGCCAGCTCTCGGGACAGCAACTATGGCTACACCTTC.

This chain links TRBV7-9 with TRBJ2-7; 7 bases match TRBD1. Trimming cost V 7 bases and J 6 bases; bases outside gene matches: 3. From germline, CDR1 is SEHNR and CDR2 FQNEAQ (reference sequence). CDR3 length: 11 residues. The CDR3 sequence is CASTRDSEQYF. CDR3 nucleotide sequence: TGTGCCAGCACCAGGGACAGCGAGCAGTACTTC.

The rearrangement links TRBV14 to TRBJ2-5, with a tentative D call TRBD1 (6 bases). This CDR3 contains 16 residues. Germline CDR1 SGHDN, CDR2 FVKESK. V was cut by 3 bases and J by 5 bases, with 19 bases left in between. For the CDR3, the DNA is TGTGCCAGCAGCCAGGGGGACACCTCAGGGTGGGAGACCCAGTACTTC. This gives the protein CASSQGDTSGWETQYF. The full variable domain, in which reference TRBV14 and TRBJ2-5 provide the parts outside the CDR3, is EAGVTQFPSHSVIEKGQTVTLRCDPISGHDNLYWYRRVMGKEIKFLLHFVKESKQDESGMPNNRFLAERTGGTYSTLKVQPAELEDSGVYFCASSQGDTSGWETQYFGPGTRLLVL.

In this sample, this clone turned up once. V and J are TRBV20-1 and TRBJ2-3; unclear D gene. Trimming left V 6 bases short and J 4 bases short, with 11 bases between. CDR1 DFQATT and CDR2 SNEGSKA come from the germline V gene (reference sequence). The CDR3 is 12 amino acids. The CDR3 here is CSASNAADTQYF. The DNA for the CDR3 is TGCAGTGCCAGTAACGCGGCAGATACGCAGTATTTT.

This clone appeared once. The DNA for the CDR3 is TGTGCCAGCAGCTCCCGAAGGGGGCAGGGTGGGAGGAATGAGCAGTTCTTC. As protein: CASSSRRGQGGRNEQFF. The chain combines TRBV7-9 with TRBJ2-1, with D perhaps TRBD1 (7 bases). The CDR3 is made up of 17 amino acids. In germline, CDR1 is SEHNR, CDR2 FQNEAQ (reference sequence). Between the trimmed V and J ends, which lost 4 bases and 7 bases, there was a span of 23 bases.

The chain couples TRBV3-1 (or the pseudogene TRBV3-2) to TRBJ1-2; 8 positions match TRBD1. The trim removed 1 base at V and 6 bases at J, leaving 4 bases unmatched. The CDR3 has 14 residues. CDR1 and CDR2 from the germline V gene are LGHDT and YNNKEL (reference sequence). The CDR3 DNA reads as TGTGCCAGCAGCCAAGCGACAGGGGCTGATGGCTACACCTTC. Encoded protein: CASSQATGADGYTF.

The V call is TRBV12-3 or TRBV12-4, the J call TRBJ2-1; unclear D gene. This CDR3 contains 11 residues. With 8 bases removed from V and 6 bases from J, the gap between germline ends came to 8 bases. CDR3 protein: CASGHINEQFF. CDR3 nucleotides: TGTGCCAGCGGGCACATCAATGAGCAGTTCTTC.

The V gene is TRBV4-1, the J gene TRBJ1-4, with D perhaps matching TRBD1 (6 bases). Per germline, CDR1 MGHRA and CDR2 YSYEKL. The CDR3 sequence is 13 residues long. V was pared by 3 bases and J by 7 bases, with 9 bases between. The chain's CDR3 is CASSQPGVEKLFF. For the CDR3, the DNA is TGCGCCAGCAGCCAGCCAGGGGTTGAAAAACTGTTTTTT.

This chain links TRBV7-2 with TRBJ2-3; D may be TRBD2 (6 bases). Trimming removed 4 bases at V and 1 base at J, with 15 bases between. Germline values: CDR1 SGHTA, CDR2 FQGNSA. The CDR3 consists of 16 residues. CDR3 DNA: TGTGCCAGCAGCTCAGGGTTAGGAGGGGGCACAGATACGCAGTATTTT. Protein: CASSSGLGGGTDTQYF.

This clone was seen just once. The CDR3 loop is CASSFYRASGSEQYF. The CDR3 region has the DNA TGTGCCAGCAGTTTCTACCGGGCCTCCGGGAGCGAGCAGTACTTC. The chain links TRBV27 to TRBJ2-7; D possibly corresponds to TRBD2 (6 bases). The CDR3 consists of 15 residues. CDR1 MNHEY and CDR2 SMNVEV come from the germline V gene (reference sequence). The V end was cut by 3 bases, the J end by 6 bases, with 18 bases between.

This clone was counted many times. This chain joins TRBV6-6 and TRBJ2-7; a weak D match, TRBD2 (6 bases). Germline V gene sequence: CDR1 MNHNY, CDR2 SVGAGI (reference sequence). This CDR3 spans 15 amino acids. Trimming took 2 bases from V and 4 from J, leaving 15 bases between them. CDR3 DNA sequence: TGTGCCAGCAGTTACGCGGCGGGAACTAGGTACGAGCAGTACTTC. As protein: CASSYAAGTRYEQYF.

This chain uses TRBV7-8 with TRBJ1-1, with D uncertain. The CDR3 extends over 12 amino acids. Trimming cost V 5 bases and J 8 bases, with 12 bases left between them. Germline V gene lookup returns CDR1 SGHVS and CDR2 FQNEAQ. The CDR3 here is CASSRRHLEAFF. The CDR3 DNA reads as TGTGCCAGCAGCCGTAGACACCTCGAAGCTTTCTTT.

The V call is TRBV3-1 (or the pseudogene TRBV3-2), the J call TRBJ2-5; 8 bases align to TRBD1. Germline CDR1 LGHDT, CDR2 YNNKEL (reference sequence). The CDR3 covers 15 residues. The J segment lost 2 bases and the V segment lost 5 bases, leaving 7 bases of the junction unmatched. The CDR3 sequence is CASSGTGKPQETQYF. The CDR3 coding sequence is TGTGCCAGCAGCGGGACAGGTAAACCACAAGAGACCCAGTACTTC.

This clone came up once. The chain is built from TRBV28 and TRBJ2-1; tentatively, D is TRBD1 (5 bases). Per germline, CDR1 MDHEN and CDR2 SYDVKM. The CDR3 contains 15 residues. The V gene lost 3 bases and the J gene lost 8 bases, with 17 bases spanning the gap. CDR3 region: CASSLVGAQGYEQFF. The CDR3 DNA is TGTGCCAGCAGTTTGGTAGGGGCCCAGGGCTATGAGCAGTTCTTC.

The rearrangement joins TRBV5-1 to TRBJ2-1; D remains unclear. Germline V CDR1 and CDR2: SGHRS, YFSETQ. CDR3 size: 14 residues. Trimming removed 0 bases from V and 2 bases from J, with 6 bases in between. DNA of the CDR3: TGCGCCAGCAGCTTGGGTGGCCCCTACAATGAGCAGTTCTTC. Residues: CASSLGGPYNEQFF.

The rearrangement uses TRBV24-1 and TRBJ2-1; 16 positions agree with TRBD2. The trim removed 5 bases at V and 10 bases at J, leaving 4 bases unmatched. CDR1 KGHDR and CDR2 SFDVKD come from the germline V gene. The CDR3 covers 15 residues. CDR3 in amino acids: CATSAPGLAGGEQFF. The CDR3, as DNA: TGTGCCACCAGTGCCCCGGGACTAGCGGGAGGGGAGCAGTTCTTC.